This TCR beta chain was captured by sequencing in a study of blood T cell repertoires in COVID-19. Study overall: Sites across the United States, Italy and Spain contributed samples from acute and convalescent COVID-19. Sources were T cells, B-cell-depleted T cells, or PBMCs; the material itself was cDNA or gDNA.

The protocol was immunoSEQ multiplex PCR, while the TCRdb copy is restricted to in-frame clones and leaves out a portion. Of 250,000 to 300,000 clones in the sample, 75% to 90% were seen once. Losses at the gene ends were 4 bases for V and 6 bases for J; bases not matched to a gene: 7. CDR3 length: 15 residues. Germline loops: CDR1 PRHDT, CDR2 FYEKMQ (reference sequence). Sequences were obtained from peripheral blood. This receptor was obtained from a middle-aged woman who had recovered from COVID-19. J is TRBJ1-3 and V is TRBV13, with 9 bases that match TRBD1. CDR3: CASSSRDRAENTIYF. In nucleotides, the CDR3 is TGTGCCAGCAGCTCCCGGGACAGGGCCGAAAACACCATATATTTT.